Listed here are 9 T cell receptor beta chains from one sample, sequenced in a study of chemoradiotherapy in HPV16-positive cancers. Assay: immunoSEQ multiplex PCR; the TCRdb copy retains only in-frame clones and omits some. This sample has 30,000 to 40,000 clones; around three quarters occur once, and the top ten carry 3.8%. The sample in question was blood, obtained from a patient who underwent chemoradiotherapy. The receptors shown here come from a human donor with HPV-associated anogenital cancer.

The CDR3 here is CAWDGQGTLQYF. As DNA, the CDR3 is TGTGCCTGGGACGGACAGGGGACCCTTCAGTACTTC. V usage is TRBV30 and J usage is TRBJ2-7, with 9 bases lining up with TRBD1. The V gene end was trimmed by 5 bases and the J gene end by 10 bases; junction bases not matched to a gene: 9. Germline loops: CDR1 GTSNPN, CDR2 SVGIG (reference sequence). The CDR3 runs 12 residues. The whole variable domain, remainder taken from reference TRBV30 and TRBJ2-7, is SQTIHQWPATLVQPVGSPLSLECTVEGTSNPNLYWYRQAAGRGLQLLFYSVGIGQISSEVPQNLSASRPQDRQFILSSKKLLLSDSGFYLCAWDGQGTLQYFGPGTRLTVT.

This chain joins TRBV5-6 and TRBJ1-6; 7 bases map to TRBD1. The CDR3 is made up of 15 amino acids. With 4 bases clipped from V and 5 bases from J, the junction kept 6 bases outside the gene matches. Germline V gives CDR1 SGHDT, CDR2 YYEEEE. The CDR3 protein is CASSIPTGDNSPLHF. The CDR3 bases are TGTGCCAGCAGCATCCCAACAGGGGATAATTCACCCCTCCACTTT.

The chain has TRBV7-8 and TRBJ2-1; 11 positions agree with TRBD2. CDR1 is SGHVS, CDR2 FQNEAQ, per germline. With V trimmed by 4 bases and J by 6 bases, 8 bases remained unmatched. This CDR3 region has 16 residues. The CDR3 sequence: CASSWVAGGPGNEQFF. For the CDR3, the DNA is TGTGCCAGCAGCTGGGTAGCGGGGGGGCCTGGCAATGAGCAGTTCTTC.

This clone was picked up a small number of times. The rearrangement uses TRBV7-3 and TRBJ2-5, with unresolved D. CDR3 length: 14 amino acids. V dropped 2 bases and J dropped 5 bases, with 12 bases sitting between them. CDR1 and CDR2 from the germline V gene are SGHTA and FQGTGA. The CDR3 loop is CASSLGSFGETQYF. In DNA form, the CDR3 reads TGTGCCAGCAGCTTAGGCTCCTTCGGGGAGACCCAGTACTTC.

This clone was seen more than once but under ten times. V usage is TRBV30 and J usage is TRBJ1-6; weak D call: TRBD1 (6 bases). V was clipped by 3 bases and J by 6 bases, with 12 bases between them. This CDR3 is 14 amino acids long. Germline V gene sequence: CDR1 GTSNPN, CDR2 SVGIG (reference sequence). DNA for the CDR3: TGTGCCTGGAGGCAGGGGCAGAGTAATTCACCCCTCCACTTT. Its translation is CAWRQGQSNSPLHF.

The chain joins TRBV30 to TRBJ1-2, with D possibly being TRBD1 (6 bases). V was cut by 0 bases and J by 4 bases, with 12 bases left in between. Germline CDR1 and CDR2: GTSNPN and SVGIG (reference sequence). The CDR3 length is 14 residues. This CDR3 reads CAWSVSRTAYGYTF. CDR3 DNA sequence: TGTGCCTGGAGTGTATCACGGACAGCCTATGGCTACACCTTC.

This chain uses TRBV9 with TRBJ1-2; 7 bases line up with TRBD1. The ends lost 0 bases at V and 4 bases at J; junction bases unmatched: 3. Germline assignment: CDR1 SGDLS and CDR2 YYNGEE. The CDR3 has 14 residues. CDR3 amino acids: CASSVEGQSYGYTF. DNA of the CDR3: TGTGCCAGCAGCGTAGAGGGACAGAGCTATGGCTACACCTTC.

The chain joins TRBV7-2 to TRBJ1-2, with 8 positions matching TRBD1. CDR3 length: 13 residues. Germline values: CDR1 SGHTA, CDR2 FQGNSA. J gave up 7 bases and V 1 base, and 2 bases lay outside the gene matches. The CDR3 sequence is CASSLGQGPGYTF. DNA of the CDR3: TGTGCCAGCAGCTTAGGACAGGGGCCTGGCTACACCTTC.

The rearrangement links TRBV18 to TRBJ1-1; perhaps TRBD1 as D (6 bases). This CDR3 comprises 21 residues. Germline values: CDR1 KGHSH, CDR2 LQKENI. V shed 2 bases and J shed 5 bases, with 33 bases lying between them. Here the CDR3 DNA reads TGTGCCAGCTCACCAAATTTTTGGACCGTACGCGGGGGCGAATTTTGGACTGAAGCTTTCTTT. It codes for CASSPNFWTVRGGEFWTEAFF.